The table lists the clone carrying this T cell receptor (beta chain) with a few counts. What it binds is not known. PCR employed 60 Vbeta and 13 Jbeta primers. Here immunoSEQ multiplex PCR was the method, and the copy in TCRdb shows in-frame clones only, minus some. Among about 160,000 clones listed, approximately 75% were seen once. These data originate in a study of cytomegalovirus exposure and HLA in healthy donors. For the study at large: Clustering assigned 81% of the roughly 400 genotyped donors to the Caucasian-associated ancestry cluster. Points from the study as a whole: The authors judged a highly shared variant cluster likely a sequencing artifact. The study flagged approximately 180 TCR beta chains as cytomegalovirus-associated.

Trimming took off 5 bases at V and 6 bases at J, with 14 bases between the two ends. The CDR3 is made up of 13 amino acids. In germline, CDR1 is SGHAT, CDR2 FQDESV (reference sequence). Sequencing used PBMCs. The receptor was derived from a man between 50 and 59 years old in good health and CMV-seropositive. The chain combines TRBV11-1 with TRBJ2-7; TRBD1 is a possible D gene (5 bases). CDR3 coding DNA: TGTGCCAGCAGCGCTCAGGGATGGAGCGAGCAGTACTTC. Its translation is CASSAQGWSEQYF.